What follows are 15 T cell receptor beta chains derived from one specimen sequenced in a study of shared clonotypes between healthy human individuals. Sequenced by immunoSEQ multiplex PCR; TCRdb stores in-frame clones only, minus some. The sample carries approximately 500,000 clones, approximately 84% recorded once. The sample was PBMCs. The source of these receptors is a woman aged 40 to 50 in good health. Some clones in this sample may be carry-over from other donors' samples.

V and J are TRBV7-9 and TRBJ2-5; 7 bases are a match to TRBD2. After removal of 4 bases from V and 4 bases from J, the junction contained 6 bases not matched to a gene. CDR3 length: 14 residues. Germline CDR1 SEHNR, CDR2 FQNEAQ (reference sequence). This CDR3 is CASSSTREVETQYF. The CDR3 nucleotides read TGTGCCAGCAGCTCGACCCGGGAGGTAGAGACCCAGTACTTC.

The genes are TRBV6-1 and TRBJ2-5; the D is unclear. This CDR3 has 11 amino acids. Trimming shortened V by 1 base and J by 7 bases, and 4 bases separated the two germline ends. Germline CDR1 and CDR2: MNHNS and SASEGT. The CDR3 coding sequence is TGTGCCAGCAGTGAAGGGTGGACCCAGTACTTC. Translation: CASSEGWTQYF.

This clone was seen only a few times. The CDR3 nucleotides read TGTGCCAGCAGTGGGGGGACTAGCGGGATCGGGGTTGATGAGCAGTTCTTC. Residues: CASSGGTSGIGVDEQFF. The V gene is TRBV2, the J gene TRBJ2-1, with 13 bases that match TRBD2. The CDR3 contains 17 residues. The V and J ends lost 4 bases and 8 bases, in that order; junction bases with no gene match: 11. Germline V gene data show CDR1 as SNHLY and CDR2 as FYNNEI.

This rearrangement joins TRBV15 to TRBJ2-3; 10 bases map to TRBD2. This CDR3 spans 17 amino acids. V lost 0 bases, J lost 1 base, and 4 bases stayed unmatched. Germline CDR1 reads LNHNV; CDR2 reads YYDKDF (reference sequence). Here the CDR3 DNA reads TGTGCCACCAGCAGAGATGGGCTAGCGGGAGGCACAGATACGCAGTATTTT. Encoded protein: CATSRDGLAGGTDTQYF.

Remarks on this clone: One base away lies a much larger clone, so this may be a sequencing read error. The V and J genes are TRBV5-1 and TRBJ2-3; the D gene could be TRBD1 or TRBD2 (5 bases each). Germline V gene lookup returns CDR1 SGHRS and CDR2 YFSETQ. The CDR3 loop spans 14 amino acids. CDR3 protein: CASSSGPSIDTQYF. The CDR3 nucleotides are TGCGCCAGCAGCTCGGGACCCAGCATAGATACGCAGTATTTT.

This clone was observed a single time. The chain carries TRBV10-3 and TRBJ1-2, with no clear D. This CDR3 region has 16 residues. The germline V gene encodes CDR1 ENHRY and CDR2 SYGVKD. The V end was cut by 0 bases, the J end by 6 bases, with 17 bases between. CDR3 amino acids: CAISESTGKRRDGYTF. CDR3 DNA sequence: TGTGCCATCAGTGAGTCGACGGGCAAACGGCGGGATGGCTACACCTTC.

The chain combines TRBV6-1 with TRBJ1-1, with D uncertain. The V gene lost 5 bases and the J gene lost 8 bases, with 12 bases spanning the gap. This CDR3 has 12 residues. The germline V gene has CDR1 MNHNS and CDR2 SASEGT. In DNA, the CDR3 is TGTGCCAGCAGTTCTAGGATCGCAGAAGCTTTCTTT. Its translation is CASSSRIAEAFF.

The CDR3 DNA reads as TGTGCCAGCAGCTTTGGACTAGCGCTAAGCTACGAGCAGTACTTC. This gives the protein CASSFGLALSYEQYF. The V and J genes are TRBV5-6 and TRBJ2-7; 9 bases are shared with TRBD2. The J segment lost 3 bases and the V segment lost 2 bases, leaving 6 bases of the junction unmatched. The CDR3 covers 15 residues. Germline V gene lookup returns CDR1 SGHDT and CDR2 YYEEEE.

The rearrangement joins TRBV5-5 to TRBJ1-2; D ambiguous. Germline V gene sequence: CDR1 SGHKS, CDR2 YYEKEE (reference sequence). V was trimmed by 2 bases and J by 5 bases, leaving 10 bases between them. The CDR3 runs to 13 residues. The CDR3 DNA follows: TGTGCCAGCAGCTTAGGTGCTATGTATGGCTACACCTTC. Its translation: CASSLGAMYGYTF.

The chain is built from TRBV11-1 and TRBJ2-1; the D is unclear. Deletions cut 2 bases from V and 4 bases from J, with 12 bases between. The CDR3 length is 15 residues. The germline gives CDR1 SGHAT, CDR2 FQDESV (reference sequence). The CDR3 coding sequence is TGTGCCAGCAGCTTAAGGAGCGCGGCTTACAATGAGCAGTTCTTC. Translation: CASSLRSAAYNEQFF.

The chain has TRBV28 and TRBJ2-1; D not certain. Germline V CDR1 and CDR2: MDHEN, SYDVKM. The CDR3 sequence is 13 residues long. Trimming left V 6 bases short and J 13 bases short, with 19 bases between. The CDR3 here is CASSNAPIALQFF. The CDR3 region has the DNA TGTGCCAGCAGCAACGCCCCAATAGCCCTCCAGTTCTTC. The entire variable domain, with the rest obtained from reference TRBV28 and TRBJ2-1, is as follows: DVKVTQSSRYLVKRTGEKVFLECVQDMDHENMFWYRQDPGLGLRLIYFSYDVKMKEKGDIPEGYSVSREKKERFSLILESASTNQTSMYLCASSNAPIALQFFGPGTRLTVL.

This clone occurred once. The V call is TRBV30, the J call TRBJ2-7; 7 bases align to TRBD2. The trim removed 0 bases at V and 5 bases at J, leaving 7 bases unmatched. This CDR3 region has 14 residues. The germline gives CDR1 GTSNPN, CDR2 SVGIG (reference sequence). The CDR3 here is CAWSVFPSGNEQYF. In nucleotides, the CDR3 is TGTGCCTGGAGTGTATTCCCTAGCGGAAACGAGCAGTACTTC.

This clone has ten or more counts. Other DNA sequences in this sample translate to the same CDR3. V gene TRBV27 combines with J gene TRBJ2-1; D gene uncertain. Looked up from germline, CDR1 is MNHEY and CDR2 is SMNVEV (reference sequence). The length of the CDR3 is 17 residues. V was shortened by 2 bases and J by 1 base, with 15 bases between the two germline ends. Here the CDR3 DNA reads TGTGCCAGCAGTTTAGACAAGGCCAGGAGTTCCTACAATGAGCAGTTCTTC. This gives the protein CASSLDKARSSYNEQFF.

CDR3 region: CASSYRGGDSYEQYF. The CDR3, as DNA: TGTGCCAGCAGTTATAGGGGGGGGGACTCCTACGAGCAGTACTTC. The rearrangement uses TRBV6-5 and TRBJ2-5, with D perhaps TRBD2 (7 bases). The assigned J gene may be wrong: the sequence end matches TRBJ2-7 better. CDR1 MNHEY and CDR2 SVGAGI come from the germline V gene. The CDR3 runs 15 residues.

The rearrangement joins TRBV28 to TRBJ1-4, with 7 bases that match TRBD1. Germline loops: CDR1 MDHEN, CDR2 SYDVKM. CDR3 length: 15 residues. V trimming: 3 bases; J trimming: 6 bases; junction bases outside the gene matches: 7. In DNA, the CDR3 is TGTGCCAGCAGTTTCAGACAGGGAGAAGATGAAAAACTGTTTTTT. This encodes CASSFRQGEDEKLFF.